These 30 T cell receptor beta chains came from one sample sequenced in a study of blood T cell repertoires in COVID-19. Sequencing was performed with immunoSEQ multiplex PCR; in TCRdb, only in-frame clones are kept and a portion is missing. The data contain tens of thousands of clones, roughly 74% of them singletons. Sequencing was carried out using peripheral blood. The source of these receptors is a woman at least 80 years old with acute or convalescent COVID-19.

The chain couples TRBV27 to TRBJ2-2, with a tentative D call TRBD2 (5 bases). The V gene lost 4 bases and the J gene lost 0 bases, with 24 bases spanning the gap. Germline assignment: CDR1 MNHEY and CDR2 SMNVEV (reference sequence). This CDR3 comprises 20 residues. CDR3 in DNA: TGTGCCAGCAGTTCACCCCCCAGGACGGCGGGTCTCGCGAACACCGGGGAGCTGTTTTTT. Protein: CASSSPPRTAGLANTGELFF.

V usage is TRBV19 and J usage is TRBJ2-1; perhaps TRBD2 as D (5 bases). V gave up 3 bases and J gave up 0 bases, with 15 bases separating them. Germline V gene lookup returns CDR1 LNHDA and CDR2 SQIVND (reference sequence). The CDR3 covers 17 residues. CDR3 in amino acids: CASSIDGRRSSYNEQFF. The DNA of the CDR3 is TGTGCCAGTAGTATTGATGGGCGGAGGAGCTCCTACAATGAGCAGTTCTTC. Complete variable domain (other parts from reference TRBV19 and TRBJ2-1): DGGITQSPKYLFRKEGQNVTLSCEQNLNHDAMYWYRQDPGQGLRLIYYSQIVNDFQKGDIAEGYSVSREKKESFPLTVTSAQKNPTAFYLCASSIDGRRSSYNEQFFGPGTRLTVL.

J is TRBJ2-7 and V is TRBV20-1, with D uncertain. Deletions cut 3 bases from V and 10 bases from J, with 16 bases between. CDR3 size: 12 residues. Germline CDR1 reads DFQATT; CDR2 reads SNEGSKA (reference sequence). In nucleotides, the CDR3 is TGCAGTGCTAGTCACAGAATGGCGCCCCAGTACTTC. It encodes CSASHRMAPQYF.

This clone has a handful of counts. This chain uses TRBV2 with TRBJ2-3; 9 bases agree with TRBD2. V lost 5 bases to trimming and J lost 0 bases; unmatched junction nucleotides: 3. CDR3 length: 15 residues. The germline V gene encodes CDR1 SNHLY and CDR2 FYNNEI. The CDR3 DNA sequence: TGTGCCAGCAGTCTAGCGGGAACAAGCACAGATACGCAGTATTTT. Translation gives CASSLAGTSTDTQYF.

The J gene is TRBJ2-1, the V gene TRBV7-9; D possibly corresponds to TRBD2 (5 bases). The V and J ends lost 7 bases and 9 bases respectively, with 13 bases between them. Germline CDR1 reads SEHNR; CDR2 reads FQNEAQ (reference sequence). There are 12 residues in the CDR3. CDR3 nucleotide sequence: TGTGCCAGCACCTTCTCGGGGAGTGAGCAGTTCTTC. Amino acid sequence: CASTFSGSEQFF.

CDR3 sequence (DNA): TGTGCCAGCAGCCGGGGGGGGACAAGAATCTACGAGCAGTACTTC. Amino acid sequence: CASSRGGTRIYEQYF. The rearrangement uses TRBV5-4 and TRBJ2-7; 8 bases align to TRBD2. Germline CDR1 reads SGHNT; CDR2 reads YYREEE (reference sequence). V trimming: 4 bases; J trimming: 3 bases; junction bases outside the gene matches: 9. This CDR3 comprises 15 residues.

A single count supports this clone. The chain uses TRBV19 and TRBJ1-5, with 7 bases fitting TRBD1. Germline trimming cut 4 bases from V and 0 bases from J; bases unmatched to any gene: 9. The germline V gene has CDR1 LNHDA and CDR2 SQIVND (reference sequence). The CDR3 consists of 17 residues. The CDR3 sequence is CASSNLNQGGSNQPQHF. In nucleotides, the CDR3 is TGTGCCAGTAGTAATCTAAACCAGGGGGGTAGCAATCAGCCCCAGCATTTT.

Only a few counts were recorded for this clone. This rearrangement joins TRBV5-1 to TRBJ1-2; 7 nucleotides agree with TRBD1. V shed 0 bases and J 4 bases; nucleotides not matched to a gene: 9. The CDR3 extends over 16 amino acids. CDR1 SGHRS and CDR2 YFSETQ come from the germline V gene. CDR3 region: CASSLAGQIQSYGYTF. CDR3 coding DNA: TGCGCCAGCAGCTTGGCGGGACAGATACAGAGCTATGGCTACACCTTC.

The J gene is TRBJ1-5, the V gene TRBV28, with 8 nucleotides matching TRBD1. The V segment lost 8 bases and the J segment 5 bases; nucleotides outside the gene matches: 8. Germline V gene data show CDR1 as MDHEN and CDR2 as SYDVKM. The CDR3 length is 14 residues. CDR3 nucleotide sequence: TGTGCCAGCCAGAACACAGGGGGGGATCAGCCCCAGCATTTT. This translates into CASQNTGGDQPQHF.

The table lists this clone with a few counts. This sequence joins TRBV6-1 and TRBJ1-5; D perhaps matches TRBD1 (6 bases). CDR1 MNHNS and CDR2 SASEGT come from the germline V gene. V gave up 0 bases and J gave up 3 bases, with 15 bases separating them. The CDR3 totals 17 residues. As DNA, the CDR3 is TGTGCCAGCAGTGAAGCGATAGCAGGGGCATTCAATCAGCCCCAGCATTTT. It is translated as CASSEAIAGAFNQPQHF.

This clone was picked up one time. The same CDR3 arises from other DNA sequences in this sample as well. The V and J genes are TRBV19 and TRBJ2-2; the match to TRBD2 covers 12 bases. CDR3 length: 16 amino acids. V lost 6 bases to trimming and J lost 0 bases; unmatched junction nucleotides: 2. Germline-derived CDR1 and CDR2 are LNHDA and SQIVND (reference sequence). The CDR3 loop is CASRRLAGANTGELFF. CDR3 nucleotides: TGTGCCAGTAGACGACTAGCGGGGGCGAACACCGGGGAGCTGTTTTTT.

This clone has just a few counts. CDR3: CASVGGEPYNEQFF. CDR3 bases: TGTGCCAGCGTGGGGGGGGAGCCCTACAATGAGCAGTTCTTC. V is TRBV6-5 and J is TRBJ2-1; 7 bases agree with TRBD2. The V gene end was trimmed by 8 bases and the J gene end by 2 bases; junction bases not matched to a gene: 6. CDR3 length equals 14 residues. Per germline, CDR1 MNHEY and CDR2 SVGAGI.

The CDR3 protein is CASSQGIGTGREQFF. CDR3 bases: TGCGCCAGCAGCCAAGGGATAGGGACAGGGCGTGAGCAGTTCTTC. The V call is TRBV4-1, the J call TRBJ2-1; TRBD1 matches 9 bases. This CDR3 has 15 amino acids. The germline gives CDR1 MGHRA, CDR2 YSYEKL. J lost 9 bases, V lost 1 base, and 7 bases had no gene match.

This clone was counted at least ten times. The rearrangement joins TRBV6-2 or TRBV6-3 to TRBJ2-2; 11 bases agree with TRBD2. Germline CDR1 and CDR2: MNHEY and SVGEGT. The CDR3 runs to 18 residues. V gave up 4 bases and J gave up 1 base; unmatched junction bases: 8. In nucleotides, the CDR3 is TGTGCCAGCAGTTCGGCTGATAGCGGGAGGGAGAACACCGGGGAGCTGTTTTTT. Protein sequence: CASSSADSGRENTGELFF.

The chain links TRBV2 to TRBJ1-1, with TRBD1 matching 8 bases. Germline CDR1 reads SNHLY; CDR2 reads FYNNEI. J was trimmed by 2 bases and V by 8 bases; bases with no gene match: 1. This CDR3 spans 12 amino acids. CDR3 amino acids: CASDRGNTEAFF. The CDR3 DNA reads TGTGCCAGCGACAGGGGTAACACTGAAGCTTTCTTT.

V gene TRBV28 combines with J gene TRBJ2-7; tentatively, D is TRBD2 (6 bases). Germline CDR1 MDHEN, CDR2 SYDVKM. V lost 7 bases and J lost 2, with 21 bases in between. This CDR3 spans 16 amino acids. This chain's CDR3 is CASTTPRGGKAYEQYF. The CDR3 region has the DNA TGTGCCAGCACCACTCCCCGGGGCGGGAAGGCCTACGAGCAGTACTTC.

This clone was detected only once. CDR3 loop: CASRGTGREERETQYF. The CDR3 DNA sequence: TGTGCCAGTAGAGGTACAGGCAGGGAGGAGAGAGAGACCCAGTACTTC. The rearrangement uses TRBV19 and TRBJ2-5; a weak D match, TRBD2 (6 bases). Germline assignment: CDR1 LNHDA and CDR2 SQIVND (reference sequence). This CDR3 is built from 16 residues. The V end was cut by 6 bases, the J end by 4 bases, with 21 bases between.

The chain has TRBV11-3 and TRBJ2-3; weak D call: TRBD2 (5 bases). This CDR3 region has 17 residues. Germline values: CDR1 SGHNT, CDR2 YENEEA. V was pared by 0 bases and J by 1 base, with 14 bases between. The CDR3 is CASSLDQLVGGTDTQYF. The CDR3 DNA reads TGTGCCAGCAGCTTAGATCAACTAGTCGGCGGCACAGATACGCAGTATTTT.

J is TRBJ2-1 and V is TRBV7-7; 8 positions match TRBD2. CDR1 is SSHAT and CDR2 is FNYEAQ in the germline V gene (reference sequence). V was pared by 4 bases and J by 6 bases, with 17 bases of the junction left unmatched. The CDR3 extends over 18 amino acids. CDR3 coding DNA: TGTGCCAGCAGCTCCGGGAGGGTTGGCGGAGGGGCTGGCAATGAGCAGTTCTTC. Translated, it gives CASSSGRVGGGAGNEQFF.

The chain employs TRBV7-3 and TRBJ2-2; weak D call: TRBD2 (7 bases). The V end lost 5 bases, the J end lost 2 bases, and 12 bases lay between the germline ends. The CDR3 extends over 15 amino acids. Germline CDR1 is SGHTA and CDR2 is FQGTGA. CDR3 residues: CASSQSGGNTGELFF. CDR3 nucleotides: TGTGCCAGCAGCCAGTCGGGGGGCAACACCGGGGAGCTGTTTTTT. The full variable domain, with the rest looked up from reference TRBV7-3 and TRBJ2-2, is GAGVSQTPSNKVTEKGKYVELRCDPISGHTALYWYRQSLGQGPEFLIYFQGTGAADDSGLPNDRFFAVRPEGSVSTLKIQRTERGDSAVYLCASSQSGGNTGELFFGEGSRLTVL.

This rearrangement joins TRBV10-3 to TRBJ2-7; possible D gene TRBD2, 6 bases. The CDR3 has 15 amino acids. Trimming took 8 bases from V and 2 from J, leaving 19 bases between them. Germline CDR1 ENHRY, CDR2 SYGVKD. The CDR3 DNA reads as TGTGCCATCGCTGACCGGGAGAAGGCCACCTACGAGCAGTACTTC. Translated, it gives CAIADREKATYEQYF.

CDR3 DNA: TGCGCCAGCAGCCAAGAACGACTAGCAAGCGCCGGGGAGCTGTTTTTT. This sequence encodes CASSQERLASAGELFF. The chain couples TRBV4-1 to TRBJ2-2, with TRBD2 identical over 7 bases. CDR3 length: 16 residues. Looked up from germline, CDR1 is MGHRA and CDR2 is YSYEKL. J was trimmed by 6 bases and V by 0 bases; bases with no gene match: 7.

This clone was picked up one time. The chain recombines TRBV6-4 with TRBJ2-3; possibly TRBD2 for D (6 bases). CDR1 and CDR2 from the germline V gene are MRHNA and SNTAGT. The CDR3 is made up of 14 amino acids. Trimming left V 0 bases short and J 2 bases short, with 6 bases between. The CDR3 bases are TGTGCCAGCAGTGACTCGCGGGACACAGATACGCAGTATTTT. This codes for CASSDSRDTDTQYF.

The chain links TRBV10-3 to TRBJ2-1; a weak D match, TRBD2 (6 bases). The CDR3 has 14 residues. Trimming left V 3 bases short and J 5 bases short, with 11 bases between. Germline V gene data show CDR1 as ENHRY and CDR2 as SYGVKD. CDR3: CAISDGTANNEQFF. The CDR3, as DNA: TGTGCCATCAGTGACGGGACTGCCAACAATGAGCAGTTCTTC.

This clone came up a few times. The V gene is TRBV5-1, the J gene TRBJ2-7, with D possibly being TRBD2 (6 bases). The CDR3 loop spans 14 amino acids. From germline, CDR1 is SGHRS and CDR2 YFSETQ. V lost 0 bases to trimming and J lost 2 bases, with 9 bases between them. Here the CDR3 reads CASSLVSGAYEQYF. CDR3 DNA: TGCGCCAGCAGCTTGGTTTCGGGGGCCTACGAGCAGTACTTC.

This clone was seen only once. This CDR3 is CASSRQMNTEAFF. The CDR3 DNA reads TGCGCCAGCAGCCGACAGATGAACACTGAAGCTTTCTTT. This chain joins TRBV4-3 and TRBJ1-1, with a tentative D call TRBD1 (5 bases). With 4 bases removed from V and 0 bases from J, the gap between germline ends came to 6 bases. Germline V gene sequence: CDR1 LGHNA, CDR2 YSLEER. The CDR3 is made up of 13 amino acids.

CDR3 residues: CASSDDRVDSPLHF. The CDR3 DNA follows: TGTGCCAGCAGCGACGACAGGGTAGACTCACCCCTCCACTTT. The V gene is TRBV9, the J gene TRBJ1-6; TRBD1 agrees at 7 bases. V shed 3 bases and J 10 bases; nucleotides not matched to a gene: 7. Looked up from germline, CDR1 is SGDLS and CDR2 is YYNGEE. The CDR3 length is 14 residues.

The CDR3 DNA sequence: TGTGCCAGTAGTATGGTTAGCGGGAGCACAGATACGCAGTATTTT. This codes for CASSMVSGSTDTQYF. The gene calls are TRBV19 and TRBJ2-3; 7 nucleotides line up with TRBD2. J lost 0 bases, V lost 3 bases, and 3 bases had no gene match. The CDR3 is made up of 15 amino acids. The germline V gene has CDR1 LNHDA and CDR2 SQIVND (reference sequence). Drawing the rest from reference TRBV19 and TRBJ2-3, the complete variable domain is DGGITQSPKYLFRKEGQNVTLSCEQNLNHDAMYWYRQDPGQGLRLIYYSQIVNDFQKGDIAEGYSVSREKKESFPLTVTSAQKNPTAFYLCASSMVSGSTDTQYFGPGTRLTVL.

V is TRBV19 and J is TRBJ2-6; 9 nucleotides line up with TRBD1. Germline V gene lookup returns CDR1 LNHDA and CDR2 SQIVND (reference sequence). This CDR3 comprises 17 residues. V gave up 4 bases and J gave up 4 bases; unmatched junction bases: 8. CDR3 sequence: CASSRSRDRAGANVLTF. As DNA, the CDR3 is TGTGCCAGTAGTAGGTCCCGGGACAGGGCCGGGGCCAACGTCCTGACTTTC.

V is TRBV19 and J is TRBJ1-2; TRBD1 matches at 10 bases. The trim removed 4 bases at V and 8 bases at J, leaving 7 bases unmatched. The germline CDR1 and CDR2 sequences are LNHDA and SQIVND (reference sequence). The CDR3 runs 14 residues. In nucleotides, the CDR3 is TGTGCCAGTAGTAACCGGGACAGGGGAAGCGGCTACACCTTC. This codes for CASSNRDRGSGYTF.